This TCR beta chain appears in the sequencing data of a study of persistence of HIV-infected CD4 T cells. General observations from the study: Proviral oligoclonality tracked with TCR oligoclonality within the same sorted cells.

This was the immunoSEQ version 4 assay in survey mode. Using immunoSEQ multiplex PCR, the repertoire was profiled, and TCRdb retains in-frame clones only, with some absent. The sample records about 7,000 clones, roughly 83% being singletons. To note about this clone: Its antigen remains unknown.

The length of the CDR3 is 16 residues. Per germline, CDR1 SGHTA and CDR2 FQGNSA. The J segment lost 5 bases and the V segment lost 0 bases, leaving 5 bases of the junction unmatched. Stimulation used around 10 ug/mL lysate from CMV-infected fibroblasts. Responding CD4+ T cells were sorted by upregulation of both CD40 ligand and CD69. These HIV-1-infected adults initiated suppressive ART in chronic infection. The rearrangement uses TRBV7-2 and TRBJ2-2, with 8 bases aligning to TRBD1. The input for sequencing was CD4+ T cells sorted from PBMCs after 18-hour stimulation, taken from a patient who received antiretroviral therapy. The TCR originated in an adult woman with HIV who was CMV-seropositive. CDR3 in amino acids: CASSLATGGWTGELFF. The CDR3 DNA sequence: TGTGCCAGCAGCTTAGCCACAGGGGGATGGACCGGGGAGCTGTTTTTT.